This TCR beta chain was profiled in a study of cytomegalovirus exposure and HLA in healthy donors. The V and J ends lost 6 bases and 4 bases, in that order; junction bases with no gene match: 5. CDR1 SGHNT and CDR2 YENEEA come from the germline V gene. There are 14 residues in the CDR3. Note on this clone: The antigen remains unidentified.

Study-level findings and limits: The study labeled 150 to 200 TCR beta chains cytomegalovirus-associated. Association of a missense DCLRE1C variant with TCR beta V- and J-gene trimming was reported in a later analysis. A later analysis reportedly found fewer N-insertions in an Asian-associated ancestry cluster than the roughly 680-donor mean. An analysis that came later showed most CMV-associated TCR beta chains appearing HLA-restricted.

PCR used 60 Vbeta primers and 13 Jbeta primers. Some clones are missing from TCRdb's copy, which holds only in-frame ones; the method was immunoSEQ multiplex PCR. This sample has 250,000 to 350,000 clones, with 80% to 90% found just once. What was sequenced was PBMCs. The J gene is TRBJ2-2, the V gene TRBV11-3; TRBD1 aligns across 7 bases. The clonotype comes from a man aged 35-49 years in good health and CMV-seropositive. CDR3 DNA: TGTGCCAGCAGGGAGACAGGGATCACCGGGGAGCTGTTTTTT. This encodes CASRETGITGELFF.